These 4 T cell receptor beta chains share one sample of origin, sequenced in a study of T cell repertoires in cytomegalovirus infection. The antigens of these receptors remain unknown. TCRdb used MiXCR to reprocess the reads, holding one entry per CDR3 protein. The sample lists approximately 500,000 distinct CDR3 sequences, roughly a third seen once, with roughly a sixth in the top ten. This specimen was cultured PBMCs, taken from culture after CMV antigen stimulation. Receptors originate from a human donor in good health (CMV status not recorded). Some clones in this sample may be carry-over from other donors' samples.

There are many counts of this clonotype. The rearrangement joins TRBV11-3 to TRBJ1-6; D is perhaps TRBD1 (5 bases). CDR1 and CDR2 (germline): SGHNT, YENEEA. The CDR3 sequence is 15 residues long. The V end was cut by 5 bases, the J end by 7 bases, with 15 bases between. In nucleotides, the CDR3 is TGTGCCAGCAGCCTAGCGGGGCAAGCGAATTCACCCCTCCACTTT. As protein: CASSLAGQANSPLHF.

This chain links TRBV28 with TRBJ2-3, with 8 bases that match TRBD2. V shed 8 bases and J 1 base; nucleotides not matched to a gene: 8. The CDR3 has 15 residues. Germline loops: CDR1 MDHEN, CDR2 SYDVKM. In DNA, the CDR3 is TGTGCCAGCGGGCGGGGGGTGGTACGCACAGATACGCAGTATTTT. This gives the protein CASGRGVVRTDTQYF.

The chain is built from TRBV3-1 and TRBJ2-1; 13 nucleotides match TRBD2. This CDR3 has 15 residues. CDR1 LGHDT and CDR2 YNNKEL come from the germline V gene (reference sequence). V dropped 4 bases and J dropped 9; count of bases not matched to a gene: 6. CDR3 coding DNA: TGTGCCAGCAGCCCTGGGACTAGCGGGATGGGTGAGCAGTTCTTC. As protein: CASSPGTSGMGEQFF.

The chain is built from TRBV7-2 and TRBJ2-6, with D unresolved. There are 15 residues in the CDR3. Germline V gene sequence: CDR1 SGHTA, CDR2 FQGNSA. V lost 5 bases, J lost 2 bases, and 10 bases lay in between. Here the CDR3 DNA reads TGTGCCAGCAGCCCGAGGCCCACTGGGGCCAACGTCCTGACTTTC. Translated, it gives CASSPRPTGANVLTF.